Reported below is one T cell receptor beta chain. The antigen is not known. The data are from a study of siplizumab effects on memory and regulatory T cells. Sequenced by immunoSEQ multiplex PCR; TCRdb stores in-frame clones only, minus some. This table holds roughly 75,000 clones, 85% to 95% found once. Study-level findings and limits: Memory cells seemed less diverse than naive T cells, which seemed major alloresponse contributors.

The CDR3 is made up of 15 amino acids. Trimming removed 2 bases from V and 6 bases from J, with 15 bases in between. Germline V lookup: CDR1 SGHDT, CDR2 YYEEEE. The chain carries TRBV5-6 and TRBJ1-5; D may be TRBD1 (6 bases). This receptor was identified in a human donor in good health. Material for sequencing was CD8+ T cells sorted from blood. The DNA of the CDR3 is TGTGCCAGCAGCTTTGGGGCGGGGGCTGGTCAGCCCCAGCATTTT. Translating gives CASSFGAGAGQPQHF.